This passage covers 27 T cell receptor beta chains from one sample sequenced in a study of human T cells and chemical hapten exposure. Total RNA came from unfractionated whole blood. MiXCR, applied by TCRdb to the 5' RACE reads, yields one record per CDR3 protein. This sample carries 130,000 or so distinct CDR3 sequences, roughly 4% of them seen once, and the ten largest clones take about 1.3%. The receptors derive from a female donor in good health.

This clonotype was seen repeatedly, ten times or more. The genes are TRBV6-1 and TRBJ2-1; D not certain. The CDR3 is 13 amino acids. Germline V gene data show CDR1 as MNHNS and CDR2 as SASEGT. Trimming shortened V by 6 bases and J by 7 bases, and 13 bases separated the two germline ends. The CDR3 bases are TGTGCCAGCAGCCCGCATCTGAGGAATGAGCAGTTCTTC. Translation gives CASSPHLRNEQFF.

This clonotype was observed many times. The gene calls are TRBV19 and TRBJ1-5; 7 positions agree with TRBD1. CDR1 LNHDA and CDR2 SQIVND come from the germline V gene (reference sequence). CDR3 length: 17 residues. V lost 6 bases to trimming and J lost 1 base; unmatched junction nucleotides: 12. Written as DNA, the CDR3 is TGTGCCAGTAGCCTTTCGTCCGGGACAGCGAGCAATCAGCCCCAGCATTTT. It encodes CASSLSSGTASNQPQHF.

This clonotype was detected many times. The chain combines TRBV5-1 with TRBJ2-6, with D perhaps TRBD1 (6 bases). Germline V CDR1 and CDR2: SGHRS, YFSETQ. The V end lost 3 bases, the J end lost 0 bases, and 13 bases lay between the germline ends. The CDR3 loop spans 17 amino acids. CDR3 sequence reads: CASSSLDSVSGANVLTF. The CDR3 DNA is TGCGCCAGCAGCTCCCTGGACAGCGTCTCTGGGGCCAACGTCCTGACTTTC.

This clonotype has ten or more counts. This sequence joins TRBV5-6 and TRBJ2-1; D is perhaps TRBD2 (5 bases). V was shortened by 5 bases and J by 7 bases, with 10 bases between the two germline ends. The V gene's germline CDR1 is SGHDT and CDR2 YYEEEE. The CDR3 consists of 12 residues. CDR3 DNA sequence: TGTGCCAGCAGAAAACTAGAGAATGAGCAGTTCTTC. This translates into CASRKLENEQFF.

At least ten counts were recorded for this clonotype. The chain couples TRBV5-1 to TRBJ2-1; TRBD2 aligns across 13 bases. Germline lookup yields CDR1 SGHRS and CDR2 YFSETQ. This CDR3 comprises 14 residues. J gave up 7 bases and V 3 bases, and 1 base lay outside the gene matches. Here the CDR3 reads CASSWGLAGNEQFF. Written as DNA, the CDR3 is TGCGCCAGCAGCTGGGGACTAGCGGGAAATGAGCAGTTCTTC. The entire variable domain, with the rest obtained from reference TRBV5-1 and TRBJ2-1, is as follows: KAGVTQTPRYLIKTRGQQVTLSCSPISGHRSVSWYQQTPGQGLQFLFEYFSETQRNKGNFPGRFSGRQFSNSRSEMNVSTLELGDSALYLCASSWGLAGNEQFFGPGTRLTVL.

V and J are TRBV29-1 and TRBJ1-2; TRBD1 aligns across 7 bases. The CDR3 is 13 amino acids. Losses at the gene ends were 5 bases for V and 4 bases for J; bases not matched to a gene: 7. Germline CDR1 SQVTM, CDR2 ANQGSEA. CDR3 sequence reads: CSVSGGDSYGYTF. The CDR3 region has the DNA TGCAGCGTTTCAGGGGGGGACTCCTATGGCTACACCTTC.

This clonotype showed up many times. The V call is TRBV7-3, the J call TRBJ1-1; D is uncertain. V was shortened by 5 bases and J by 4 bases, with 14 bases between the two germline ends. Germline V gene data show CDR1 as SGHTA and CDR2 as FQGTGA. The CDR3 has 14 amino acids. The CDR3 region has the DNA TGTGCCAGCAGCCCTGGGAACAGCCTCACTGAAGCTTTCTTT. It is translated as CASSPGNSLTEAFF. Supplemented by reference TRBV7-3 and TRBJ1-1, the full variable domain reads GAGVSQTPSNKVTEKGKYVELRCDPISGHTALYWYRQSLGQGPEFLIYFQGTGAADDSGLPNDRFFAVRPEGSVSTLKIQRTERGDSAVYLCASSPGNSLTEAFFGQGTRLTVV.

The gene calls are TRBV20-1 and TRBJ2-5, with unresolved D. The CDR3 has 14 residues. Germline V gene data show CDR1 as DFQATT and CDR2 as SNEGSKA (reference sequence). Trimming left V 1 base short and J 0 bases short, with 9 bases between. DNA for the CDR3: TGCAGTGCTAGAGCTCGGTGGTACCAAGAGACCCAGTACTTC. Residues: CSARARWYQETQYF.

The rearrangement joins TRBV7-2 to TRBJ2-5, with D possibly being TRBD2 (5 bases). The germline CDR1 and CDR2 sequences are SGHTA and FQGNSA. This CDR3 comprises 15 residues. V was shortened by 3 bases and J by 5 bases, with 16 bases between the two germline ends. CDR3 nucleotide sequence: TGTGCCAGCAGCTTGATTGGCGGGCCTGATGAGACCCAGTACTTC. Translated, it gives CASSLIGGPDETQYF.

This clonotype was seen ten or more times. The chain joins TRBV20-1 to TRBJ2-7, with unresolved D. V was trimmed by 0 bases and J by 2 bases, leaving 14 bases between them. Germline V CDR1 and CDR2: DFQATT, SNEGSKA (reference sequence). There are 15 residues in the CDR3. The CDR3 sequence: CSARDRRTDPYEQYF. The CDR3, as DNA: TGCAGTGCTAGAGACCGTCGGACCGACCCCTACGAGCAGTACTTC.

This clonotype was counted ten times or more. This chain uses TRBV6-2 or TRBV6-3 with TRBJ2-1, with D possibly matching TRBD1 (6 bases). From germline, CDR1 is MNHEY and CDR2 SVGEGT. The CDR3 has 14 amino acids. V was trimmed by 6 bases and J by 5 bases, leaving 14 bases between them. Here the CDR3 DNA reads TGTGCCAGCAGGGGGGCTTGGGACCACAATGAGCAGTTCTTC. Its translation: CASRGAWDHNEQFF.

This clonotype was observed many times. The J gene is TRBJ1-2, the V gene TRBV4-2; no firm D call. From germline, CDR1 is LGHNA and CDR2 YNFKEQ. This CDR3 has 14 residues. V was pared by 0 bases and J by 2 bases, with 7 bases between. CDR3 DNA sequence: TGTGCCAGCAGCCAAGAACCCGGGAACTATGGCTACACCTTC. This codes for CASSQEPGNYGYTF.

This clonotype was observed many times. This chain joins TRBV7-9 and TRBJ2-5, with D tentatively TRBD2 (6 bases). Germline CDR1 and CDR2: SEHNR and FQNEAQ (reference sequence). V gave up 1 base and J gave up 3 bases, with 18 bases separating them. CDR3 length equals 17 residues. The CDR3 DNA follows: TGTGCCAGCAGCTTAGGATCGGCGGGGCCGCCCGAAGAGACCCAGTACTTC. Translating it yields CASSLGSAGPPEETQYF.

This clonotype was counted ten times or more. The gene calls are TRBV4-3 and TRBJ2-5; TRBD2 might be the D (6 bases). The CDR3 runs 16 residues. Trimming stripped 3 bases from V and 2 bases from J, with 16 bases between. CDR1 is LGHNA and CDR2 is YSLEER in the germline V gene. CDR3 nucleotide sequence: TGCGCCAGCAGCCAGTCAGCCGGGACTGCACAAGAGACCCAGTACTTC. It specifies CASSQSAGTAQETQYF.

This clonotype came up many times. This rearrangement joins TRBV12-3 or TRBV12-4 to TRBJ1-6, with a weak D call TRBD1 (6 bases). Between the trimmed V and J ends, which lost 5 bases and 9 bases, there was a span of 20 bases. The CDR3 contains 16 residues. CDR3 region: CASSPMGAAGGSPLHF. CDR3 coding DNA: TGTGCCAGCAGTCCCATGGGGGCCGCCGGTGGTTCACCCCTCCACTTT.

The chain is built from TRBV10-3 and TRBJ2-7; TRBD1 agrees at 8 bases. Trimming at V came to 6 bases and at J to 0 bases, leaving 4 bases not matched to a gene. Germline V lookup: CDR1 ENHRY, CDR2 SYGVKD. This CDR3 spans 14 amino acids. Here the CDR3 DNA reads TGTGCCATCAGAGAGACAGGGGACTCCTACGAGCAGTACTTC. This encodes CAIRETGDSYEQYF.

This clonotype appeared many times. The V and J genes are TRBV9 and TRBJ2-6, with 12 bases lining up with TRBD2. After removal of 4 bases from V and 1 base from J, the junction contained 6 bases not matched to a gene. The germline gives CDR1 SGDLS, CDR2 YYNGEE. This CDR3 is 18 amino acids long. The DNA for the CDR3 is TGTGCCAGCAGCCCCAGGACTAGCGGGGTATCTGGGGCCAACGTCCTGACTTTC. Protein: CASSPRTSGVSGANVLTF.

To note about this clonotype: One base away lies a much larger clone, so this may be a sequencing read error. CDR3 nucleotides: TGTGCCACCAACAGAGAGGCGCAACACTCCATCTCTGGAAACACCATATATTTT. Protein sequence: CATNREAQHSISGNTIYF. V is TRBV15 and J is TRBJ1-3; D is unresolved. The CDR3 is 18 amino acids. CDR1 is LNHNV and CDR2 is YYDKDF in the germline V gene (reference sequence).

This clonotype came up many times. The rearrangement uses TRBV7-2 and TRBJ2-3; D possibly matches TRBD1 or TRBD2 (6 bases each). CDR1 is SGHTA and CDR2 is FQGNSA in the germline V gene. The V end was cut by 2 bases, the J end by 1 base, with 10 bases between. The CDR3 contains 15 residues. CDR3 nucleotides: TGTGCCAGCAGCTTATGGGGGGCCCGCACAGATACGCAGTATTTT. This gives the protein CASSLWGARTDTQYF.

This clonotype has a count of ten or more. The chain carries TRBV7-9 and TRBJ1-2, with D unresolved. V dropped 5 bases and J dropped 1 base, with 8 bases sitting between them. The CDR3 spans 13 residues. Germline CDR1 is SEHNR and CDR2 is FQNEAQ (reference sequence). The CDR3 region is CASSLLINYGYTF. CDR3 nucleotide sequence: TGTGCCAGCAGCCTACTAATTAACTATGGCTACACCTTC.

The chain joins TRBV12-5 to TRBJ1-4; no reliable D call. The CDR3 is made up of 11 amino acids. Germline-derived CDR1 and CDR2 are LGHNT and FRNRAP. V was cut by 5 bases and J by 8 bases, with 6 bases left in between. CDR3 DNA: TGTGCTAGTGGTCCGAGGGAAAAACTGTTTTTT. Amino acid sequence: CASGPREKLFF.

This clonotype came up many times. V gene TRBV12-3 or TRBV12-4 combines with J gene TRBJ2-7, with D possibly being TRBD2 (7 bases). The CDR3 is 15 amino acids. Trimming shortened V by 3 bases and J by 1 base, and 13 bases separated the two germline ends. The CDR3 DNA is TGTGCCAGCAGTTTTCATCGGGGGGCATCCTACGAGCAGTACTTC. It yields the protein CASSFHRGASYEQYF.

This clonotype was recorded many times. Here the CDR3 reads CSAYRVTYNEQFF. The DNA of the CDR3 is TGCAGTGCTTACAGGGTAACCTACAATGAGCAGTTCTTC. This chain connects TRBV20-1 to TRBJ2-1; TRBD1 is a possible D gene (6 bases). The CDR3 loop spans 13 amino acids. The V gene's germline CDR1 is DFQATT and CDR2 SNEGSKA (reference sequence). Trimming removed 5 bases from V and 2 bases from J, with 10 bases in between.

This clonotype was picked up many times. The V and J genes are TRBV29-1 and TRBJ2-7, with D maybe TRBD1 (6 bases). From germline, CDR1 is SQVTM and CDR2 ANQGSEA. The CDR3 is made up of 14 amino acids. Trimming took 6 bases from V and 7 from J, leaving 22 bases between them. The CDR3 protein is CSVRSGQGLREQYF. As DNA, the CDR3 is TGCAGCGTACGATCGGGGCAGGGGCTCCGGGAGCAGTACTTC.

On this clonotype: This may be a read error, as it is one base from a much larger clone. CDR3 loop: CSVQGKPDEQYF. The CDR3, as DNA: TGCAGCGTTCAGGGGAAACCCGACGAGCAGTACTTC. V and J are TRBV29-1 and TRBJ2-7, with D maybe TRBD1 (6 bases). This CDR3 has 12 residues. V dropped 5 bases and J dropped 5 bases, with 13 bases sitting between them. Germline-derived CDR1 and CDR2 are SQVTM and ANQGSEA.

The chain couples TRBV29-1 to TRBJ2-3; 10 nucleotides match TRBD2. The ends lost 6 bases at V and 1 base at J; junction bases unmatched: 1. The germline V gene encodes CDR1 SQVTM and CDR2 ANQGSEA. The CDR3 runs to 13 residues. The CDR3 loop is CSVGLARTDTQYF. The CDR3 DNA reads as TGCAGCGTGGGACTAGCGCGCACAGATACGCAGTATTTT.

Many counts were recorded for this clonotype. CDR3 in amino acids: CSARGLAGGPITDTQYF. The CDR3 DNA reads as TGCAGTGCGCGAGGGCTAGCGGGGGGGCCGATAACAGATACGCAGTATTTT. V and J are TRBV20-1 and TRBJ2-3; 12 positions match TRBD2. Unmatched junction bases numbered 13, after V lost 6 bases and J lost 3 bases. The CDR3 contains 17 residues. Per the germline V gene, CDR1 is DFQATT and CDR2 is SNEGSKA (reference sequence).